These 17 T cell receptor beta chains were all obtained from the same sample, sequenced in a study of monozygotic twins with inflammatory bowel disease. TCRdb re-called the 5' RACE reads; one entry per CDR3 protein, DNA not given. In all, the sample yields more than 300,000 distinct CDR3 sequences. Sequenced input: blood. Receptors originate from a human donor with ulcerative colitis or Crohn's disease, or a healthy co-twin of an affected twin (not recorded which).

The V and J genes are TRBV6-5 and TRBJ1-1; the TCRdb call, TRBD1, lacks DNA for checking. Germline V gene data show CDR1 as MNHEY and CDR2 as SVGAGI. This CDR3 is 13 amino acids long. The CDR3: CASSPVGGTEAFF.

The chain couples TRBV20-1 to TRBJ2-5; without DNA, the TCRdb call of TRBD1 cannot be checked. This CDR3 is 12 amino acids long. From germline, CDR1 is DFQATT and CDR2 SNEGSKA (reference sequence). The CDR3 here is CSASKGEETQYF.

V gene TRBV18 combines with J gene TRBJ1-3; as DNA is missing, the TRBD1 call by TCRdb cannot be tested. Germline V gives CDR1 KGHSH, CDR2 LQKENI. This CDR3 is built from 18 residues. The chain's CDR3 is CASSPRQGAISSGNTIYF. The whole variable domain, remainder taken from reference TRBV18 and TRBJ1-3, is NAGVMQNPRHLVRRRGQEARLRCSPMKGHSHVYWYRQLPEEGLKFMVYLQKENIIDESGMPKERFSAEFPKEGPSILRIQQVVRGDSAAYFCASSPRQGAISSGNTIYFGEGSWLTVV.

The genes are TRBV4-2 and TRBJ1-4; absent DNA, TCRdb's TRBD1 call cannot be checked. Germline CDR1 reads LGHNA; CDR2 reads YNFKEQ. The CDR3 has 20 residues. CDR3 region: CASSQVGLTGITTTNEKLFF.

The gene calls are TRBV29-1 and TRBJ2-1; TCRdb lists TRBD1, though no DNA is available to test this call. Looked up from germline, CDR1 is SQVTM and CDR2 is ANQGSEA. There are 15 residues in the CDR3. The chain's CDR3 is CSVAGFRTGLDEQFF.

CDR3 residues: CATSGQDSRSYNEQFF. The V gene is TRBV24-1, the J gene TRBJ2-1; TCRdb names TRBD1, which stays unverified in the absence of DNA. Per the germline V gene, CDR1 is KGHDR and CDR2 is SFDVKD. The CDR3 is made up of 16 amino acids.

The chain employs TRBV11-2 and TRBJ1-6; TCRdb indicates TRBD1, and absent DNA this call remains unverified. The CDR3 length is 16 residues. The germline CDR1 and CDR2 sequences are SGHAT and FQNNGV. Here the CDR3 reads CASSLVGQGANSPLHF.

The V call is TRBV5-1, the J call TRBJ1-4. This CDR3 region has 13 residues. The germline V gene has CDR1 SGHRS and CDR2 YFSETQ. This CDR3 reads CASSRTENEKLFF.

J is TRBJ2-5 and V is TRBV5-1. The CDR3 spans 14 residues. Germline loops: CDR1 SGHRS, CDR2 YFSETQ. CDR3 amino acids: CASSLEQPQETQYF.

The CDR3 reads CASSPRGTSGGGTDTQYF. The chain combines TRBV7-3 with TRBJ2-3; without DNA, the TCRdb call of TRBD2 cannot be checked. Germline CDR1 and CDR2: SGHTA and FQGTGA. The CDR3 contains 18 residues.

V gene TRBV7-3 combines with J gene TRBJ2-3; TCRdb indicates TRBD1, and absent DNA this call remains unverified. CDR3 length: 16 amino acids. CDR1 is SGHTA and CDR2 is FQGTGA in the germline V gene. The CDR3 here is CASSVQGGGRSDTQYF.

The V and J genes are TRBV7-2 and TRBJ2-3; TCRdb's D gene call, TRBD1, goes unchecked for lack of DNA. The CDR3 length is 13 residues. Germline V gene sequence: CDR1 SGHTA, CDR2 FQGNSA. This chain's CDR3 is CASSLDQGDTQYF.

The chain has TRBV18 and TRBJ1-1; the D call of TRBD1 rests on TCRdb alone, since no DNA is present to check it. This CDR3 is built from 16 residues. Germline assignment: CDR1 KGHSH and CDR2 LQKENI. The CDR3: CASSVRQGAANTEAFF. The whole variable domain, remainder taken from reference TRBV18 and TRBJ1-1, is NAGVMQNPRHLVRRRGQEARLRCSPMKGHSHVYWYRQLPEEGLKFMVYLQKENIIDESGMPKERFSAEFPKEGPSILRIQQVVRGDSAAYFCASSVRQGAANTEAFFGQGTRLTVV.

The chain combines TRBV12-3 or TRBV12-4 with TRBJ2-1; TCRdb's D call, TRBD1, is unchecked because there is no DNA. The length of the CDR3 is 16 residues. The CDR3 here is CASSLRAPGLGNEQFF.

This chain uses TRBV12-3 or TRBV12-4 with TRBJ2-7; the TCRdb call, TRBD1, lacks DNA for checking. CDR3 length: 12 residues. CDR3 protein: CASRKDSYEQYF.

The chain has TRBV19 and TRBJ1-2. CDR1 is LNHDA and CDR2 is SQIVND in the germline V gene (reference sequence). This CDR3 is 15 amino acids long. Here the CDR3 reads CASNLMRADNYGYTF.

V is TRBV29-1 and J is TRBJ2-7; lacking DNA, the TRBD2 call made by TCRdb goes unchecked. The germline CDR1 and CDR2 sequences are SQVTM and ANQGSEA. The CDR3 consists of 12 residues. This CDR3 reads CSVAGGGDEQYF.